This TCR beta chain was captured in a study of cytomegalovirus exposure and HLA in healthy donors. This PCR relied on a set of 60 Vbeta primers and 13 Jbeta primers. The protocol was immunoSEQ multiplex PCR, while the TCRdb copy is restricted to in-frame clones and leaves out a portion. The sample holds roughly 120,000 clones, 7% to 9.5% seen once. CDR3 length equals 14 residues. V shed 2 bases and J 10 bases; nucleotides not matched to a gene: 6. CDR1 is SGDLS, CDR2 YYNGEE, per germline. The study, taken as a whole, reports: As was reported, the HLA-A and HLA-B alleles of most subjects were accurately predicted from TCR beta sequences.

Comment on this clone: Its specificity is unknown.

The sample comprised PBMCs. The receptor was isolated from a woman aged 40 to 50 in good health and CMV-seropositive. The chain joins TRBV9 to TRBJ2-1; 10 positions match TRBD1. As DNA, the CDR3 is TGTGCCAGCAGCGTCCGGGACAGGGGTTGGGAGCAGTTCTTC. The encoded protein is CASSVRDRGWEQFF.